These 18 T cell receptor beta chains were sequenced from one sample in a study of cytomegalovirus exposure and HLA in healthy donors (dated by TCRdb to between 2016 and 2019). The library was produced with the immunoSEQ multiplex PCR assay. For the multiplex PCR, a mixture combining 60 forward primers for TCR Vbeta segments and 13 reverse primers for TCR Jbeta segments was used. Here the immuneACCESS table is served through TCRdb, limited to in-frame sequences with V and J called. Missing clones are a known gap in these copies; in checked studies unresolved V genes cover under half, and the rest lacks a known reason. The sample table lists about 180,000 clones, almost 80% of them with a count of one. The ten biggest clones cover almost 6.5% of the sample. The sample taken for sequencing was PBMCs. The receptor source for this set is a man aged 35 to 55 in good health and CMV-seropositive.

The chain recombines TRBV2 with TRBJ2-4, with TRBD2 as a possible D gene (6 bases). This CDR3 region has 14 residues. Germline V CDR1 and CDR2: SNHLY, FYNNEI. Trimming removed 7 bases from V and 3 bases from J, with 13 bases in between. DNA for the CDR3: TGTGCCAGCAAGAGGGAGGAGGGCAAAAACATTCAGTACTTC. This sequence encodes CASKREEGKNIQYF.

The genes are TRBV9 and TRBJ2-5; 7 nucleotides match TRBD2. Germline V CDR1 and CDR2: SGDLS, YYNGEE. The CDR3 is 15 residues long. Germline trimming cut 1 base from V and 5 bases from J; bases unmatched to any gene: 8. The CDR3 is CASSVSPSGGETQYF. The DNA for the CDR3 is TGTGCCAGCAGCGTATCACCTAGCGGTGGGGAGACCCAGTACTTC.

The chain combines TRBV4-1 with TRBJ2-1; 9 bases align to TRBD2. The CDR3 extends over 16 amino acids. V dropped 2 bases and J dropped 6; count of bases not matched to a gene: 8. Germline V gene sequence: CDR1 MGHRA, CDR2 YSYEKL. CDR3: CASSQTIAGEGNEQFF. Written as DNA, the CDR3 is TGCGCCAGCAGCCAAACCATAGCGGGAGAGGGCAATGAGCAGTTCTTC.

The CDR3 sequence is CASSFETSTDTQYF. In DNA, the CDR3 is TGTGCCAGCAGCTTCGAGACTAGCACAGATACGCAGTATTTT. The V and J genes are TRBV7-9 and TRBJ2-3; D is unclear. The CDR3 is 14 residues long. V lost 3 bases and J lost 0, with 7 bases in between. The germline gives CDR1 SEHNR, CDR2 FQNEAQ (reference sequence).

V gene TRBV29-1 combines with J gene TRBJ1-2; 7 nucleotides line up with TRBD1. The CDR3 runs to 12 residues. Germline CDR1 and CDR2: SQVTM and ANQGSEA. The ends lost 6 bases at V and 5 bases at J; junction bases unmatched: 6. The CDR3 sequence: CSVGDSLYGYTF. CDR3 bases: TGCAGCGTGGGGGACAGTTTATATGGCTACACCTTC.

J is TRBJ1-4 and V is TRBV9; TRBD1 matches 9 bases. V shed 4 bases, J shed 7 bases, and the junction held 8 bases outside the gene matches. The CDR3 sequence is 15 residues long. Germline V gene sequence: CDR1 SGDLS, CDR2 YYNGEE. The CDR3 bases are TGTGCCAGCAGCTTACAGGGGGCTTTTGGTGAAAAACTGTTTTTT. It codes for CASSLQGAFGEKLFF.

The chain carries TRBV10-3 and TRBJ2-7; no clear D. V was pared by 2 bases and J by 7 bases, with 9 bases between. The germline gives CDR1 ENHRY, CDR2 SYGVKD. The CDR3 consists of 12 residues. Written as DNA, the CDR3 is TGTGCCATCAGTGAGCGTCCTTATGAGCAGTACTTC. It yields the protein CAISERPYEQYF.

DNA of the CDR3: TGTGCCAGCAGCCAACCAGGGTTATACAATGAGCAGTTCTTC. It codes for CASSQPGLYNEQFF. The chain employs TRBV4-2 and TRBJ2-1, with a possible D match to TRBD1 (5 bases). V was cut by 2 bases and J by 4 bases, with 9 bases left in between. The germline gives CDR1 LGHNA, CDR2 YNFKEQ. The CDR3 spans 14 residues.

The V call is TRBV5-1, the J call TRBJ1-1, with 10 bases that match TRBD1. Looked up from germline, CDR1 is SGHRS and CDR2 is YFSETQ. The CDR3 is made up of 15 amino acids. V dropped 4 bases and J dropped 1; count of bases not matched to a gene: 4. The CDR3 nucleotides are TGCGCCAGCAGCAACCGGGACAGGGGGAACACTGAAGCTTTCTTT. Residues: CASSNRDRGNTEAFF. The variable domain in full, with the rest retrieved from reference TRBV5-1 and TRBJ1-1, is KAGVTQTPRYLIKTRGQQVTLSCSPISGHRSVSWYQQTPGQGLQFLFEYFSETQRNKGNFPGRFSGRQFSNSRSEMNVSTLELGDSALYLCASSNRDRGNTEAFFGQGTRLTVV.

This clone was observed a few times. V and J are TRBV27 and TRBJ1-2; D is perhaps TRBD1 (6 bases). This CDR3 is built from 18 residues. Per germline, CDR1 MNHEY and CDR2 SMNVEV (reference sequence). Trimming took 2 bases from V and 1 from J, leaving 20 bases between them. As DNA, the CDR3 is TGTGCCAGCAGTTTAGAATATCCCGGGACAAGAATTAACTATGGCTACACCTTC. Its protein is CASSLEYPGTRINYGYTF.

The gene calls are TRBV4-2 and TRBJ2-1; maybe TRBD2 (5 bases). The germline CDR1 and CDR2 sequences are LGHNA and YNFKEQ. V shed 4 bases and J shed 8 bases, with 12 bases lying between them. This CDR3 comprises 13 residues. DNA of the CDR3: TGTGCCAGCAGCCCACGCCTCGGGGATGAGCAGTTCTTC. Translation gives CASSPRLGDEQFF.

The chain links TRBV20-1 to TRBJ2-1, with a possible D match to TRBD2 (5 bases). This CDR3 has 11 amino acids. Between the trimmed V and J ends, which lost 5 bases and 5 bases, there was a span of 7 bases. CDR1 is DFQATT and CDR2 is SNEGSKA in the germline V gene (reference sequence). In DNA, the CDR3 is TGCAGTGCTCCCGGGAACAATGAGCAGTTCTTC. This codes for CSAPGNNEQFF.

The CDR3 DNA follows: TGTGCCAGCAGCTTAGGGACAGTATACAATGAGCAGTTCTTC. Its protein product is CASSLGTVYNEQFF. The rearrangement links TRBV7-2 to TRBJ2-1; tentative D call: TRBD1 (6 bases). Germline V lookup: CDR1 SGHTA, CDR2 FQGNSA. The CDR3 is 14 residues long. V was pared by 1 base and J by 4 bases, with 8 bases between.

In DNA form, the CDR3 reads TGCGCCAGCAGCGGACAGACAGGGGGGAACACTGAAGCTTTCTTT. The encoded protein is CASSGQTGGNTEAFF. The chain joins TRBV5-1 to TRBJ1-1; 9 bases match TRBD1. CDR1 and CDR2 from the germline V gene are SGHRS and YFSETQ. The CDR3 is made up of 15 amino acids. Germline trimming cut 4 bases from V and 1 base from J; bases unmatched to any gene: 5.

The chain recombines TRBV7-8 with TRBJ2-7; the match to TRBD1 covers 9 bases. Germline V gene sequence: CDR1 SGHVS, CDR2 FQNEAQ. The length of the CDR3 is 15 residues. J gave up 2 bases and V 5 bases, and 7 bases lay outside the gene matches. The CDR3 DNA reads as TGTGCCAGCAGCCAAGGAGGACAGGGGCCCTACGAGCAGTACTTC. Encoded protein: CASSQGGQGPYEQYF.

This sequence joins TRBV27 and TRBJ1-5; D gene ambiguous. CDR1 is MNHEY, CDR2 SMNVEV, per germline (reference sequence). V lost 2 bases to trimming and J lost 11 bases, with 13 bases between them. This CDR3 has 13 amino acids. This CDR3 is CASSLNLVEAQHF. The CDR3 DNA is TGTGCCAGCAGTTTAAATCTGGTAGAGGCCCAGCATTTT.

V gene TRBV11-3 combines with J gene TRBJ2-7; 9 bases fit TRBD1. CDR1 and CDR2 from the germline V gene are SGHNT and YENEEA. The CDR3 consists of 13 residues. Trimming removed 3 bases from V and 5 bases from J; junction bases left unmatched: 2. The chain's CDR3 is CASSLGQGDEQYF. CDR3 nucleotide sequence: TGTGCCAGCAGCTTGGGACAGGGAGACGAGCAGTACTTC.

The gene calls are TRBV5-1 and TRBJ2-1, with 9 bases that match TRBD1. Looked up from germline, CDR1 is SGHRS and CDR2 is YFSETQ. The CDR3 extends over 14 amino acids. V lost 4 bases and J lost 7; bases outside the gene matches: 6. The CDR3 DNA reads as TGCGCCAGCAGCCCAGGGACAGGGTTTAATGAGCAGTTCTTC. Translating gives CASSPGTGFNEQFF.